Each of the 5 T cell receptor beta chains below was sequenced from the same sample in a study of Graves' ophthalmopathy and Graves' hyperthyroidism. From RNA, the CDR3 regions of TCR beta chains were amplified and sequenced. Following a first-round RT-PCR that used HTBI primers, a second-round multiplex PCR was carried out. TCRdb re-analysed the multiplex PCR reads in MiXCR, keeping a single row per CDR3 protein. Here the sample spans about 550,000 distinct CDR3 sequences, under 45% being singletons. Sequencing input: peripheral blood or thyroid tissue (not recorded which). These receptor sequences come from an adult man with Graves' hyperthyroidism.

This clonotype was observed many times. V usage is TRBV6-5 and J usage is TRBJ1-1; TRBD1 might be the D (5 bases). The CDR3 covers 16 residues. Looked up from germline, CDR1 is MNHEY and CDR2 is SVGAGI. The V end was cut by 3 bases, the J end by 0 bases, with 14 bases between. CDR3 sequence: CASSYGAAGMNTEAFF. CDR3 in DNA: TGTGCCAGCAGTTATGGGGCGGCAGGGATGAACACTGAAGCTTTCTTT.

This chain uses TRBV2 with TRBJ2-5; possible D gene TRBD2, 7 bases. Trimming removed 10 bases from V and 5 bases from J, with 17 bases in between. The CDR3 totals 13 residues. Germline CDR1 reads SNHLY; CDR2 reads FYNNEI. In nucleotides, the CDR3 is TGTGCCACCACACTTAAGGGGGGGGAGACCCAGTACTTC. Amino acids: CATTLKGGETQYF.

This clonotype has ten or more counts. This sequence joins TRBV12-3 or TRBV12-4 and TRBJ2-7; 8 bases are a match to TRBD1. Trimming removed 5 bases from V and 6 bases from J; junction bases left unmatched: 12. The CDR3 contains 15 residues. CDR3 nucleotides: TGTGCCAGCAGTAGAGACCGGGACAGGTGGTCCGAGCAGTACTTC. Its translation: CASSRDRDRWSEQYF.

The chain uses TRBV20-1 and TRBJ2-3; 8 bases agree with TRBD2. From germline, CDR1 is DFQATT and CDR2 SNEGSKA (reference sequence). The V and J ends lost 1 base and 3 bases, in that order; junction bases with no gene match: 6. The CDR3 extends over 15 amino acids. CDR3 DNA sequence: TGCAGTGCTAGAGTACCTAGCGGGCTGACAGATACGCAGTATTTT. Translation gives CSARVPSGLTDTQYF.

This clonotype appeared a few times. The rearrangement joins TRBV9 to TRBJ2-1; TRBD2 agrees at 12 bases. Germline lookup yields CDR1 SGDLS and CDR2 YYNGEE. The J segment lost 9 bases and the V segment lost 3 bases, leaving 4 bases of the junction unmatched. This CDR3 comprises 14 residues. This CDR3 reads CASSARTSGAEQFF. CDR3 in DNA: TGTGCCAGCAGCGCACGGACTAGCGGGGCTGAGCAGTTCTTC.